This TCR beta chain was sequenced for a study of control samples from healthy donors and cancer patients. Clones were read by immunoSEQ multiplex PCR, and TCRdb kept only the in-frame ones, dropping some. The sample yields 65,000 to 90,000 clones, more than 70% seen once. This clone was detected only once. This CDR3 comprises 15 residues. V shed 1 base and J shed 5 bases, with 15 bases lying between them. The TCR was taken from a man between 45 and 60 years old in good health. Sample: blood. The genes are TRBV5-3 and TRBJ2-5, with D unclear. TRBV5-3 is assigned to the ORF class and has an uncertain function. The CDR3 coding sequence is TGTGCCAGAAGCTTGTATAGGCTATTCGTGGAGACCCAGTACTTC. Protein sequence: CARSLYRLFVETQYF.